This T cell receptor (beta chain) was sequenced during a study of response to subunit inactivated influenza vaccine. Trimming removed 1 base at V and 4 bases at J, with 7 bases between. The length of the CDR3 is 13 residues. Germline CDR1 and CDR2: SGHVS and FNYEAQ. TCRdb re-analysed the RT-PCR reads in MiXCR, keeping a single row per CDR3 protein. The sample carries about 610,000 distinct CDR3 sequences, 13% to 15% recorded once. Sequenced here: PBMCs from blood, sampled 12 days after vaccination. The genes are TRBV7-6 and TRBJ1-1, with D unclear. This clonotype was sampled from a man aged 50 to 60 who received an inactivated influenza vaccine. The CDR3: CASSLGESTEAFF. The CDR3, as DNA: TGTGCCAGCAGCTTAGGGGAGAGCACTGAAGCTTTCTTT.